This TCR beta chain was captured by sequencing in a study of blood T cell repertoires in COVID-19. In the study overall: The United States, Italy and Spain were the sources of the acute and convalescent COVID-19 samples. In each case, the material was cDNA or gDNA derived from T cells, B-cell-depleted T cells, or PBMCs.

Assay used: immunoSEQ multiplex PCR; TCRdb lists only in-frame clones, some missing. The sample lists approximately 440,000 clones, roughly 88% occurring once. Patients in Seattle were enrolled during active infection, then followed longitudinally. The CDR3 consists of 14 residues. The germline V gene has CDR1 SGHTS and CDR2 YDEGEE. V shed 4 bases and J shed 2 bases, with 10 bases lying between them. Sequencing used peripheral blood. J is TRBJ1-3 and V is TRBV5-8; no firm D call. The TCR comes from a woman aged 50 to 65 with COVID-19, enrolled during active disease. CDR3 sequence reads: CASSPRVAGNTIYF. As DNA, the CDR3 is TGTGCCAGCAGCCCCCGGGTCGCTGGAAACACCATATATTTT.